The 10 T cell receptor beta chains given below trace back to one sample, sequenced in a study of shared clonotypes between healthy human individuals (dated by TCRdb to 2018 to 2020). Library creation used the immunoSEQ multiplex PCR assay. The clones in this table, taken by TCRdb from immuneACCESS, are in-frame only. Not every clone is retained; where verified, under half of the shortfall comes from an unresolved V gene, and the cause of the rest is unknown. This sample has 850,000 to 1,100,000 clones in its table, and about 72% of those were observed once. Clones ranked in the top ten supply 0.85% to 1% of the sample. Input material: memory CD4+ T cells from PBMCs. What the cell subset or site label conveys for this sample: CD45RA-negative fraction. Receptors originate from a man between 18 and 35 years old in good health. Some clones in this sample may be carry-over from other donors' samples.

The J gene is TRBJ1-2, the V gene TRBV6-5; 9 nucleotides align to TRBD1. This CDR3 comprises 14 residues. Germline assignment: CDR1 MNHEY and CDR2 SVGAGI. The J segment lost 8 bases and the V segment lost 4 bases, leaving 8 bases of the junction unmatched. CDR3 sequence reads: CASSSPGQGRGYTF. The CDR3, as DNA: TGTGCCAGCAGTTCCCCGGGACAGGGAAGAGGCTACACCTTC.

This clone was observed once. CDR3 nucleotides: TGTGCCAGCAGTGATGTCCACCGGGACAGGGATTGGGGTGAGCAGTTCTTC. It is translated as CASSDVHRDRDWGEQFF. This rearrangement joins TRBV6-1 to TRBJ2-1, with 9 bases identical to TRBD1. Germline V gives CDR1 MNHNS, CDR2 SASEGT. The CDR3 is 17 residues long. V shed 3 bases and J 9 bases; nucleotides not matched to a gene: 15.

The V call is TRBV5-6, the J call TRBJ1-2; D is possibly TRBD1 (6 bases). The CDR3 has 13 amino acids. Between the trimmed V and J ends, which lost 1 base and 8 bases, there was a span of 12 bases. The germline CDR1 and CDR2 sequences are SGHDT and YYEEEE. The CDR3 is CASSLLGGRGYTF. The CDR3 region has the DNA TGTGCCAGCAGCTTGTTAGGGGGTAGGGGCTACACCTTC.

The V call is TRBV29-1, the J call TRBJ2-1; no clear D gene. Trimming took off 4 bases at V and 5 bases at J, with 6 bases between the two ends. The CDR3 length is 11 residues. CDR1 is SQVTM, CDR2 ANQGSEA, per germline. CDR3 protein: CSVARHNEQFF. The CDR3 nucleotides are TGCAGCGTTGCGCGCCACAATGAGCAGTTCTTC.

This rearrangement joins TRBV28 to TRBJ2-5, with D perhaps matching TRBD1 (6 bases). This CDR3 has 14 amino acids. V lost 6 bases, J lost 4 bases, and 15 bases lay in between. Germline V gene data show CDR1 as MDHEN and CDR2 as SYDVKM. The CDR3 nucleotides read TGTGCCAGCAGCATTACAGGGAGTCGAGAGACCCAGTACTTC. Translated: CASSITGSRETQYF.

This clone has a handful of counts. This chain connects TRBV19 to TRBJ1-2; possible D gene TRBD1, 5 bases. V was pared by 1 base and J by 8 bases, with 11 bases between. Germline CDR1 is LNHDA and CDR2 is SQIVND (reference sequence). This CDR3 region has 13 residues. CDR3 amino acids: CASSIGGADGYTF. The CDR3 DNA is TGTGCCAGTAGTATAGGCGGGGCGGACGGCTACACCTTC.

The chain has TRBV14 and TRBJ2-7; D gene uncertain. The CDR3 is 13 residues long. CDR1 and CDR2 from the germline V gene are SGHDN and FVKESK. V lost 5 bases and J lost 2, with 10 bases in between. Here the CDR3 DNA reads TGTGCCAGCAGCAGCCTAGGCACCTACGAGCAGTACTTC. Its protein product is CASSSLGTYEQYF.

As to this clone: The same CDR3 also results from other DNA sequences found in this sample. The genes are TRBV28 and TRBJ2-7; no definite D call. Per the germline V gene, CDR1 is MDHEN and CDR2 is SYDVKM. The CDR3 has 11 residues. The V gene lost 10 bases and the J gene lost 0 bases, with 7 bases spanning the gap. The DNA for the CDR3 is TGTGCCACCAGGAGCTCCTACGAGCAGTACTTC. It yields the protein CATRSSYEQYF.

This clone was counted a few times. The chain carries TRBV27 and TRBJ2-2, with D possibly being TRBD1 (6 bases). Deletions cut 1 base from V and 3 bases from J, with 18 bases between. This CDR3 has 18 amino acids. Germline V gives CDR1 MNHEY, CDR2 SMNVEV (reference sequence). This CDR3 reads CASSLYPGSRGYTGELFF. CDR3 DNA sequence: TGTGCCAGCAGTTTATACCCCGGCTCCAGGGGTTACACCGGGGAGCTGTTTTTT.

This clone was observed a single time. V is TRBV2 and J is TRBJ2-1, with 9 bases matching TRBD2. V trimming: 6 bases; J trimming: 4 bases; junction bases outside the gene matches: 7. This CDR3 spans 15 amino acids. CDR1 SNHLY and CDR2 FYNNEI come from the germline V gene. The CDR3 loop reads CASRIAGEGYNEQFF. The CDR3 nucleotides read TGTGCCAGCAGAATAGCGGGAGAGGGTTACAATGAGCAGTTCTTC.